This T cell receptor (beta chain) was found in a study of blood T cell repertoires in COVID-19. Study-wide context: Sites in the United States, Italy and Spain provided acute and convalescent COVID-19 samples. Nucleic acid was either cDNA or gDNA, and it came from T cells, B-cell-depleted T cells, or PBMCs.

In the study's own analysis: The authors estimated nucleated cell counts from reference gene primer amplification. Method: immunoSEQ multiplex PCR; TCRdb's copy keeps in-frame clones and lacks some. From that table come the V and J calls and clone size; the DNA was used to work out D and trimming. The table lists 260,000 or so clones, around 80% of them singletons. V was clipped by 7 bases and J by 1 base, with 10 bases between them. The germline CDR1 and CDR2 sequences are LNHDA and SQIVND (reference sequence). The CDR3 extends over 13 amino acids. The genes are TRBV19 and TRBJ2-5; tentative D call: TRBD1 (6 bases). This clonotype originated in a man of 80 years or more with acute or convalescent COVID-19. The sequenced sample consisted of peripheral blood. In DNA form, the CDR3 reads TGTGCCAGTACTCAACAGGGCCAAGAGACCCAGTACTTC. This translates into CASTQQGQETQYF.